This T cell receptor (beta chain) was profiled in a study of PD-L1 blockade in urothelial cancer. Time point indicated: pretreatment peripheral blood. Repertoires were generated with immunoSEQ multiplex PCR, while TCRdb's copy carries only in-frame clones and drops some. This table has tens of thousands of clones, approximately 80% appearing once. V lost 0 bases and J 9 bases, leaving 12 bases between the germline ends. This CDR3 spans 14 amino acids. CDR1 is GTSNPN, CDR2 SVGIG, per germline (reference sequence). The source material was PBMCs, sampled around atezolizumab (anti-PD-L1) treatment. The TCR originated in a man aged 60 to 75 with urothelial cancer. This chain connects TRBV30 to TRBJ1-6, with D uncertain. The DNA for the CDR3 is TGTGCCTGGAGTGTACTAGGGCGGGGTTCACCCCTCCACTTT. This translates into CAWSVLGRGSPLHF.